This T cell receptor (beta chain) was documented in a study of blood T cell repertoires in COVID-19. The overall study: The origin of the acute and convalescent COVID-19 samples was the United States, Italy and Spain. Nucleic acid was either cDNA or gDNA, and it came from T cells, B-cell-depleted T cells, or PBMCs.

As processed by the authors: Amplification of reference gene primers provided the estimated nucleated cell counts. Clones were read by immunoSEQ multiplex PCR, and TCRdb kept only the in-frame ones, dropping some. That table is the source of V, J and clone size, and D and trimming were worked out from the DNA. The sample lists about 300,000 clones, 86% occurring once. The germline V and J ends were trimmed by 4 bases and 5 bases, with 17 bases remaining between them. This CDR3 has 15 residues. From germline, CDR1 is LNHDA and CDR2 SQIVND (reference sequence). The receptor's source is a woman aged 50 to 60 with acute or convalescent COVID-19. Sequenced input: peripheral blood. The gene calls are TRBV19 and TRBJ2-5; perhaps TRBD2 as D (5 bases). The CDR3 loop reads CASSNRPGMRETQYF. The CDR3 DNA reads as TGTGCCAGTAGTAATCGACCGGGAATGAGGGAGACCCAGTACTTC.